The 26 T cell receptor beta chains presented below share a single source sample, sequenced in a study of T cells in Graves' hyperthyroidism and ophthalmopathy. RNA transcripts served as the template for amplifying TCR beta CDR3 regions. The HTBI primer set drove a first-round RT-PCR of the TCR CDR3. TCRdb independently ran MiXCR on the multiplex PCR reads; one entry per CDR3 protein. Of 470,000 or so distinct CDR3 sequences listed, under 25% are singletons. Material for sequencing was blood. Source of these receptors: a man between 18 and 35 years old with Graves' hyperthyroidism.

The table lists this clonotype with many counts. This sequence joins TRBV2 and TRBJ2-7; TRBD1 matches at 8 bases. The J segment lost 5 bases and the V segment lost 6 bases, leaving 12 bases of the junction unmatched. The CDR3 sequence is 15 residues long. CDR1 is SNHLY and CDR2 is FYNNEI in the germline V gene. The CDR3 DNA reads TGTGCCAGCAGGCCGACAGGGGTCGTCTTCGACGAGCAGTACTTC. This gives the protein CASRPTGVVFDEQYF.

This clonotype has ten or more counts. The rearrangement uses TRBV28 and TRBJ1-2; 10 bases are a match to TRBD1. Germline lookup yields CDR1 MDHEN and CDR2 SYDVKM. Trimming removed 7 bases from V and 7 bases from J; junction bases left unmatched: 6. The CDR3 consists of 13 residues. The CDR3 DNA follows: TGTGCCAGCAAAGTGACAGGGGGCCCTGGCTACACCTTC. Residues: CASKVTGGPGYTF.

This rearrangement joins TRBV27 to TRBJ1-5; D gene uncertain. The CDR3 consists of 15 residues. Germline V gene data show CDR1 as MNHEY and CDR2 as SMNVEV (reference sequence). V was clipped by 3 bases and J by 4 bases, with 13 bases between them. The CDR3 region is CASSFSGGPNQPQHF. CDR3 coding DNA: TGTGCCAGCAGTTTTTCGGGCGGTCCTAATCAGCCCCAGCATTTT.

Only a few counts were recorded for this clonotype. The chain joins TRBV7-8 to TRBJ1-2, with 8 nucleotides matching TRBD1. The CDR3 consists of 15 residues. Germline V gene lookup returns CDR1 SGHVS and CDR2 FQNEAQ. J was trimmed by 3 bases and V by 5 bases; bases with no gene match: 8. The CDR3 DNA reads TGTGCCAGCAGCAAGGCTCAGGGGGCCGACTATGGCTACACCTTC. It codes for CASSKAQGADYGYTF.

This clonotype was seen at least ten times. This chain connects TRBV12-3 or TRBV12-4 to TRBJ1-2, with D possibly TRBD1 on 6 matching bases. V was cut by 6 bases and J by 2 bases, with 16 bases left in between. The CDR3 spans 15 residues. CDR3 amino acids: CASRARQAPNYGYTF. Written as DNA, the CDR3 is TGTGCCAGCAGAGCCCGACAGGCGCCGAACTATGGCTACACCTTC.

The V call is TRBV2, the J call TRBJ1-6; 7 nucleotides match TRBD1. The CDR3 has 15 amino acids. V shed 6 bases and J 7 bases; nucleotides not matched to a gene: 9. Looked up from germline, CDR1 is SNHLY and CDR2 is FYNNEI. In nucleotides, the CDR3 is TGTGCCAGCAGCCAGAAGGGACAGAGCAATTCACCCCTCCACTTT. This translates into CASSQKGQSNSPLHF. The variable domain in full, completed from reference TRBV2 and TRBJ1-6, reads EPEVTQTPSHQVTQMGQEVILRCVPISNHLYFYWYRQILGQKVEFLVSFYNNEISEKSEIFDDQFSVERPDGSNFTLKIRSTKLEDSAMYFCASSQKGQSNSPLHFGNGTRLTVT.

The sample holds a few counts of this clonotype. The J gene is TRBJ1-2, the V gene TRBV30; perhaps TRBD1 as D (5 bases). Germline values: CDR1 GTSNPN, CDR2 SVGIG (reference sequence). This CDR3 is 14 amino acids long. V was cut by 0 bases and J by 3 bases, with 11 bases left in between. For the CDR3, the DNA is TGTGCCTGGAGTGTACATCAGGGCTACTATGGCTACACCTTC. It translates to CAWSVHQGYYGYTF. Complete variable domain (other parts from reference TRBV30 and TRBJ1-2): SQTIHQWPATLVQPVGSPLSLECTVEGTSNPNLYWYRQAAGRGLQLLFYSVGIGQISSEVPQNLSASRPQDRQFILSSKKLLLSDSGFYLCAWSVHQGYYGYTFGSGTRLTVV.

V usage is TRBV19 and J usage is TRBJ1-2, with 9 bases aligning to TRBD1. The V gene's germline CDR1 is LNHDA and CDR2 SQIVND (reference sequence). This CDR3 spans 14 amino acids. After removal of 5 bases from V and 8 bases from J, the junction contained 9 bases not matched to a gene. The CDR3 here is CASSEQGALNGYTF. The CDR3 nucleotides read TGTGCCAGTAGTGAACAGGGGGCGCTGAACGGCTACACCTTC. The full variable domain, in which reference TRBV19 and TRBJ1-2 provide the parts outside the CDR3, is DGGITQSPKYLFRKEGQNVTLSCEQNLNHDAMYWYRQDPGQGLRLIYYSQIVNDFQKGDIAEGYSVSREKKESFPLTVTSAQKNPTAFYLCASSEQGALNGYTFGSGTRLTVV.

The chain links TRBV6-5 to TRBJ1-1; D perhaps matches TRBD1 (5 bases). Germline-derived CDR1 and CDR2 are MNHEY and SVGAGI. The V end lost 7 bases, the J end lost 0 bases, and 18 bases lay between the germline ends. CDR3 length equals 16 residues. CDR3 bases: TGTGCCAGCAAATGGTCAGGGCAGGAGGTGAACACTGAAGCTTTCTTT. Amino acids: CASKWSGQEVNTEAFF.

This clonotype was counted between two and nine times. A read error may produce the germline difference seen at one junction end. The chain joins TRBV30 to TRBJ2-5, with D possibly being TRBD2 (7 bases). CDR1 and CDR2 from the germline V gene are GTSNPN and SVGIG (reference sequence). The CDR3 contains 14 residues. CDR3 nucleotides: TGTGCCTGGAGTGTGGCGGGGGCACAAGGGACCCAGTACTTC. Protein sequence: CAWSVAGAQGTQYF.

This clonotype was counted many times. V and J are TRBV7-9 and TRBJ1-2; TRBD1 might be the D (6 bases). The CDR3 spans 12 residues. Germline values: CDR1 SEHNR, CDR2 FQNEAQ (reference sequence). V lost 11 bases, J lost 3 bases, and 13 bases lay in between. CDR3 residues: CACRRGDYGYTF. CDR3 sequence (DNA): TGTGCCTGTAGGAGGGGGGACTATGGCTACACCTTC.

This clonotype was observed at least ten times. J is TRBJ2-7 and V is TRBV7-8, with 9 bases matching TRBD2. Germline-derived CDR1 and CDR2 are SGHVS and FQNEAQ. V was clipped by 2 bases and J by 6 bases; unmatched bases: 8. CDR3 length: 15 amino acids. CDR3 in DNA: TGTGCCAGCAGCTTACTGAGCGGGGGGAGCAGCGAGCAGTACTTC. Translated, it gives CASSLLSGGSSEQYF.

V usage is TRBV15 and J usage is TRBJ1-2; unclear D gene. V lost 4 bases and J lost 4, with 19 bases in between. The CDR3 covers 16 residues. Germline lookup yields CDR1 LNHNV and CDR2 YYDKDF (reference sequence). The CDR3 loop is CATSTAPGRGSYGYTF. CDR3 DNA sequence: TGTGCCACCAGCACTGCACCCGGCCGAGGGAGCTATGGCTACACCTTC. The full variable domain, in which reference TRBV15 and TRBJ1-2 provide the parts outside the CDR3, is DAMVIQNPRYQVTQFGKPVTLSCSQTLNHNVMYWYQQKSSQAPKLLFHYYDKDFNNEADTPDNFQSRRPNTSFCFLDIRSPGLGDTAMYLCATSTAPGRGSYGYTFGSGTRLTVV.

The chain carries TRBV15 and TRBJ1-2, with 10 bases that match TRBD1. Germline CDR1 and CDR2: LNHNV and YYDKDF (reference sequence). The CDR3 is 15 amino acids. V dropped 6 bases and J dropped 2; count of bases not matched to a gene: 6. The CDR3 DNA reads as TGTGCCACCAGAACCTCGGGACAGGGGAACTATGGCTACACCTTC. It encodes CATRTSGQGNYGYTF.

This clonotype was seen only a few times. As DNA, the CDR3 is TGTGCCAGCAGCTTAGGGGGACTAGCGGGGGTAACCCAAGAGACCCAGTACTTC. Translating gives CASSLGGLAGVTQETQYF. This chain links TRBV11-2 with TRBJ2-5, with 14 nucleotides matching TRBD2. The germline V gene has CDR1 SGHAT and CDR2 FQNNGV. J was trimmed by 1 base and V by 1 base; bases with no gene match: 5. The CDR3 is 18 residues long. The complete variable domain, with remaining parts taken from reference TRBV11-2 and TRBJ2-5, reads EAGVAQSPRYKIIEKRQSVAFWCNPISGHATLYWYQQILGQGPKLLIQFQNNGVVDDSQLPKDRFSAERLKGVDSTLKIQPAKLEDSAVYLCASSLGGLAGVTQETQYFGPGTRLLVL.

At least ten counts were recorded for this clonotype. The chain combines TRBV15 with TRBJ1-5; 7 positions agree with TRBD1. The CDR3 loop spans 17 amino acids. Per germline, CDR1 LNHNV and CDR2 YYDKDF (reference sequence). Losses at the gene ends were 5 bases for V and 5 bases for J; bases not matched to a gene: 15. CDR3 DNA: TGTGCCACCAGCCGTCGAGACAGGGACCTCCGCGATCAGCCCCAGCATTTT. Its protein product is CATSRRDRDLRDQPQHF.

This clonotype came up a few times. This chain uses TRBV12-3 or TRBV12-4 with TRBJ1-2; the match to TRBD1 covers 7 bases. The length of the CDR3 is 15 residues. V shed 4 bases and J 4 bases; nucleotides not matched to a gene: 9. The chain's CDR3 is CASSSLQRGLYGYTF. The CDR3 DNA reads as TGTGCCAGCAGTTCACTACAAAGGGGGCTCTATGGCTACACCTTC.

This clonotype was counted at least ten times. This chain connects TRBV27 to TRBJ2-2, with D possibly called TRBD1 or TRBD2 (5 bases each). Per germline, CDR1 MNHEY and CDR2 SMNVEV (reference sequence). Trimming cost V 6 bases and J 0 bases, with 17 bases left between them. The CDR3 is made up of 17 amino acids. Here the CDR3 reads CASRLLARDPNTGELFF. The CDR3 DNA is TGTGCCAGCAGACTTTTAGCCAGGGACCCGAACACCGGGGAGCTGTTTTTT.

This clonotype was observed a few times. This sequence joins TRBV6-1 and TRBJ1-5, with D possibly TRBD1 on 5 matching bases. V shed 4 bases and J shed 2 bases, with 12 bases lying between them. From germline, CDR1 is MNHNS and CDR2 SASEGT. The CDR3 length is 15 residues. CDR3 residues: CASSVPIGGNQPQHF. The CDR3 nucleotides read TGTGCCAGCAGTGTCCCCATAGGGGGCAATCAGCCCCAGCATTTT.

In regard to this clonotype: Being one base from a much bigger clone, this may be a read error. The chain links TRBV6-1 to TRBJ1-6, with 9 positions matching TRBD1. Germline CDR1 reads MNHNS; CDR2 reads SASEGT. This CDR3 has 14 residues. DNA of the CDR3: TGTGCCAGCAGGGGACAGGGTTATAATTCACCCCCCCACTTT. It is translated as CASRGQGYNSPPHF.

This clonotype was seen ten or more times. The rearrangement links TRBV12-3 or TRBV12-4 to TRBJ2-7; 8 bases match TRBD2. J lost 0 bases, V lost 5 bases, and 6 bases had no gene match. CDR3 size: 15 residues. CDR3 residues: CASSRTSLSSYEQYF. The DNA for the CDR3 is TGTGCCAGCAGTCGGACTAGCTTGAGCTCCTACGAGCAGTACTTC.

This clonotype occurred many times. The V and J genes are TRBV12-3 or TRBV12-4 and TRBJ1-1, with D hard to call. This CDR3 comprises 15 residues. V gave up 6 bases and J gave up 1 base, with 15 bases separating them. CDR3 nucleotides: TGTGCCAGCAGCACCTCCACCCTCTGGAACACTGAAGCTTTCTTT. This sequence encodes CASSTSTLWNTEAFF.

This clonotype was detected ten times or more. This chain links TRBV6-6 with TRBJ1-1; the D gene is possibly TRBD1 (6 bases). Trimming pared 4 bases from V and 5 bases from J, leaving 11 bases between. CDR3 length equals 13 residues. Germline lookup yields CDR1 MNHNY and CDR2 SVGAGI (reference sequence). Here the CDR3 reads CASSLGQSTEAFF. In nucleotides, the CDR3 is TGTGCCAGCAGTTTAGGACAGTCGACTGAAGCTTTCTTT.

In regard to this clonotype: This sequence may be a read error, since a much larger clone differs from it by one base. The conserved closing phenylalanine or tryptophan is absent in this CDR3, likely reflecting a read error. This rearrangement joins TRBV19 to TRBJ1-5; D unresolved. The length of the CDR3 is 13 residues. Trimming took 3 bases from V and 5 from J, leaving 8 bases between them. Looked up from germline, CDR1 is LNHDA and CDR2 is SQIVND (reference sequence). CDR3 nucleotide sequence: TGTGCCAGTAGTATTGGCGATTATCAGCCCCAGCATTCT. It yields the protein CASSIGDYQPQHS.

This clonotype was recorded many times. This chain's CDR3 is CSASNRGHEQYF. The CDR3 DNA reads as TGCAGTGCCTCGAACAGGGGCCACGAGCAGTACTTC. The V gene is TRBV20-1, the J gene TRBJ2-7; 7 nucleotides line up with TRBD1. CDR3 length: 12 residues. Germline V CDR1 and CDR2: DFQATT, SNEGSKA (reference sequence). J gave up 5 bases and V 6 bases, and 7 bases lay outside the gene matches.

At least ten counts were recorded for this clonotype. The CDR3 nucleotides read TGCAGTGCGAAAAACACCGGCAATCAGCCCCAGCATTTT. As protein: CSAKNTGNQPQHF. This sequence joins TRBV20-1 and TRBJ1-5; D gene uncertain. Germline V gene sequence: CDR1 DFQATT, CDR2 SNEGSKA (reference sequence). V gave up 6 bases and J gave up 2 bases, with 11 bases separating them. The CDR3 spans 13 residues.